This T cell receptor (beta chain) comes out of a study of cytomegalovirus exposure and HLA in healthy donors. In the study overall: Findings of an earlier analysis included roughly 110 million unique TCR beta sequences from around 180 million T cells.

The ends were cut back, 3 bases at V and 3 bases at J, with 22 bases in the middle. The CDR3 consists of 18 residues. Germline V CDR1 and CDR2: KGHSH, LQKENI. General study points: It was likely that a cluster of highly shared sequence variants was a sequencing artifact.

Only one count was recorded for this clone. No antigen is known for it. PCR primers comprised 60 Vbeta and 13 Jbeta primers. Libraries were prepared by immunoSEQ multiplex PCR; TCRdb keeps only in-frame clonotypes and omits some of them. The top ten clones hold 3% to 3.5% of a sample with roughly 95,000 clones, about four fifths of them seen once. This clonotype originated in a man younger than 40 in good health and CMV-seropositive. What was sequenced was PBMCs. The V and J genes are TRBV18 and TRBJ2-3; D perhaps matches TRBD2 (5 bases). CDR3 sequence (DNA): TGTGCCAGCTCACCGCTCCCCGGAGGAGCGGACCTGACAGATACGCAGTATTTT. Translating gives CASSPLPGGADLTDTQYF. The full variable domain, rest sourced from reference TRBV18 and TRBJ2-3, is NAGVMQNPRHLVRRRGQEARLRCSPMKGHSHVYWYRQLPEEGLKFMVYLQKENIIDESGMPKERFSAEFPKEGPSILRIQQVVRGDSAAYFCASSPLPGGADLTDTQYFGPGTRLTVL.